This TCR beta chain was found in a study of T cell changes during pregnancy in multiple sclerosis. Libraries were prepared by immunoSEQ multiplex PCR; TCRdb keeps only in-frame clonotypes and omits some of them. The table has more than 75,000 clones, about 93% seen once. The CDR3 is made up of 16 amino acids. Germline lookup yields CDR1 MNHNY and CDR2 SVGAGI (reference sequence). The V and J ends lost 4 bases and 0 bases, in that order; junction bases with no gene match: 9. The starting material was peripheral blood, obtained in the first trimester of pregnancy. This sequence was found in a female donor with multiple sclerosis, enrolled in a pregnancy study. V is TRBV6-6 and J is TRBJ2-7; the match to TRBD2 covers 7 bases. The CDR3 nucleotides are TGTGCCAGCAGTTTGAAGGTCGGGACTAACTCCTACGAGCAGTACTTC. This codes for CASSLKVGTNSYEQYF.